This record looks at one T cell receptor (beta chain) sequence and its context. Its antigen is still unknown. Base qualities are not provided; no much larger clone lies one nucleotide away. This specimen belongs to a study of CD4 T cells in relation to SARS-CoV-2 and coronaviruses (dated by TCRdb to the early 2020s). General notes on the study: In the ViraFEST assay, PBMCs were grown with antigen for approximately 9 days, and TCR beta CDR3s were then sequenced to identify antigen-specific clonal expansions. The negative reference condition was either a culture with an HIV-1 Nef peptide pool or a culture with no peptide. Memory CD4+ T cell crossreactivity between SARS-CoV-2 and common cold coronavirus spike proteins was assessed at the TCR clonotype level in the study. The Adaptive Biotechnologies TCR-sequencing kit was used for samples from a few pre-COVID donors and for the naive versus memory experiments, whereas the other data were Illumina-based. Using patient-derived lymphoblastoid cell lines, the shared crossreactive spike epitopes were mapped to their HLA restriction. A different, Illumina-based TCR-beta assay was used to sequence expansion assays from other donors in the study. Results and caveats for the whole study, not just this receptor: Roughly 64% of donors had memory CD4+ clonotypes that crossrecognized SARS-CoV-2 and at least one common cold coronavirus spike. The study was limited by small numbers of patients and tested TCRs. Because the crossreactivity analysis focused on spike protein, crossreactivity against other viral proteins was not assessed. Compared with monoreactive clones, crossreactive clones had significantly weaker SARS-CoV-2-driven expansion, a result consistent with antigenic imprinting. Because no donor provided both pre-pandemic and post-infection samples, tracing the source of pre-existing responses was limited.

The library came from the immunoSEQ multiplex PCR assay. The study's processing was this. During preprocessing, nonproductive sequences were removed, along with CDR3s that did not begin with C, did not end with F or W, or were shorter than 7 amino acids. The MANAFEST web app identified antigen-specific clonotypes based on expansion compared with the reference and other culture wells. A clone counted as positive if significantly expanded in 2 of 3 replicate wells versus the reference culture at FDR below 0.05. For a clone to be considered positive, significant expansion relative to all other tandem wells and an odds ratio above 5 were also required. CDR3 homology was measured as pairwise Levenshtein distance, computed with the stringdist R package after trimming three terminal residues from each end. TCRdb's version of the immuneACCESS table is confined to in-frame rearrangements and falls short of the full clone set. An unresolved V gene accounts for under half of the shortfall where checked; the remainder is of unknown origin. V and J calls plus clone size are reproduced from that table; the DNA served to infer D and trimming. The sample table contains almost 30,000 clones; only one count was recorded for approximately 80% of them. Clones ranked in the top ten supply 14% to 15% of the sample.

CDR1 and CDR2, per the germline V gene, are SGHRS and YFSETQ. The CDR3 holds 14 amino acids from the cysteine to the phenylalanine. The retained sequence is limited to the CDR3, 42 bases, with the frame set at the first base. Deletion took 3 bases off V and 8 bases off J, with a span of 14 bases between the germline ends. CD4+ T cells from unexposed donors were collected before the COVID-19 pandemic (2011-2018). After about 10 days of culture, CD4+ T cells were isolated with the EasySep CD4+ T cell isolation kit. As far as cell numbers permitted, CD4+ T cells from unexposed donors were tested for reactivity against SARS-CoV-2 S and N as well as four spike pools from common cold coronaviruses. Each well held 1.5 million to 2 million PBMCs cultured in IMDM containing approximately 4.7% human AB serum and 10 IU/ml IL-2. Half of the culture medium was replaced with fresh IL-2-containing medium on days 3 and 7. Triplicate replicate wells were generally used for each peptide culture condition. The leukapheresis product used for the unexposed donors was purchased from a commercial source. Ficoll-Paque PLUS gradient centrifugation was used to isolate PBMCs from leukapheresis product or whole blood. The PBMCs went either fresh into the expansion assay or into cryopreservation at -140 degrees C. The QIAamp Micro DNA Kit was used to extract genomic DNA from the CD4+ T cells.

Recombination linked TRBV5-1 to TRBJ1-4; the D gene assignment is ambiguous. Sequenced sample: CD4+ T cells from PBMCs, cultured in vitro. This receptor was obtained from a human donor in good health. In nucleotide form, the sequence is TGCGCCAGCAGCTGGCTTAGCCCCGGGGAAAAACTGTTTTTT. It codes for CASSWLSPGEKLFF.